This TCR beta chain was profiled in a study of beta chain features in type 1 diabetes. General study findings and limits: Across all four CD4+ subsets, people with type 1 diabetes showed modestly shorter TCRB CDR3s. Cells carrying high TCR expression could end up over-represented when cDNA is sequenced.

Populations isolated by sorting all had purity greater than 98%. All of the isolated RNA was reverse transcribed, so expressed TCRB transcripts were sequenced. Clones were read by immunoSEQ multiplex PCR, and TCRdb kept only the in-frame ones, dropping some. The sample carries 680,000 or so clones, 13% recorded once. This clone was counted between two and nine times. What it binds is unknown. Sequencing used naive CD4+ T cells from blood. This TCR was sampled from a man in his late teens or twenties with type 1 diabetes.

The CDR3 nucleotides are TGTGCCAGCAGTGAAGCAACAGGACCCTCACGGGTAGCCAAAAACATTCAGTACTTC. It encodes CASSEATGPSRVAKNIQYF. V is TRBV6-1 and J is TRBJ2-4; D possibly corresponds to TRBD1 (5 bases). Germline assignment: CDR1 MNHNS and CDR2 SASEGT. Trimming removed 0 bases from V and 0 bases from J, with 18 bases in between. This CDR3 comprises 19 residues.